The rows below give T cell receptor beta chains drawn from one sample of a study of cytomegalovirus exposure and HLA in healthy donors. Repertoires were generated with immunoSEQ multiplex PCR, while TCRdb's copy carries only in-frame clones and drops some. The sample consists of 150,000 to 200,000 clones, over 60% of them appearing once. The sample was PBMCs. Every receptor here comes from a woman aged 40-49 years in good health and CMV-seronegative. Each CDR3 is given without its conserved first and last residue. Fields, in order: V gene, CDR3 protein.

v_call: TRBV30
cdr3_aa: AGRTGTSSYEQY

v_call: TRBV10-3
cdr3_aa: AITDGGSEKLF

v_call: TRBV11-2
cdr3_aa: ASSSQGQETQY

v_call: TRBV9
cdr3_aa: ASSVSGSLGTGELF

v_call: TRBV7-9
cdr3_aa: SSSIGTGVAGELF

v_call: TRBV6-5
cdr3_aa: ASTTTGTDHSPLH

v_call: TRBV11-1
cdr3_aa: ASSFSGVPSYNEQF

v_call: TRBV4-3
cdr3_aa: ASSQKELISYNEQF

v_call: TRBV9
cdr3_aa: ASGEGSGANVLT

v_call: TRBV19
cdr3_aa: ASGGGTEAF

v_call: TRBV20-1
cdr3_aa: SELVNNEQF

v_call: TRBV9
cdr3_aa: ASSSGRARVGGYT

v_call: TRBV29-1
cdr3_aa: SVGEKGNQPQH

v_call: TRBV5-1
cdr3_aa: ASSLAPTGGGPHEQY

v_call: TRBV5-5
cdr3_aa: ASSHRQNNEQF

v_call: TRBV5-1
cdr3_aa: ASSPDQGSEQF

v_call: TRBV5-5
cdr3_aa: ASSLPLTGAPTDTQY

v_call: TRBV7-9
cdr3_aa: SSSLVTGDNSPLH

v_call: TRBV27
cdr3_aa: ASSFGGGFYNEQF

v_call: TRBV5-1
cdr3_aa: ASSLTPGLEGYTGELF

v_call: TRBV5-6
cdr3_aa: ASSPPMDRDAETQY

v_call: TRBV5-6
cdr3_aa: ASSFGLSAEEQY

v_call: TRBV5-1
cdr3_aa: ASSSGGAGANVLT

v_call: TRBV5-4
cdr3_aa: ASSLLASGYNEQF

v_call: TRBV30
cdr3_aa: AWSRYGQGATGGEKLF

v_call: TRBV6-4
cdr3_aa: ASSERSGPWGYGYT

v_call: TRBV4-1
cdr3_aa: ASSQDRGVYNEQF

v_call: TRBV6-6
cdr3_aa: ASRAGQTGNTIY

v_call: TRBV5-6
cdr3_aa: ASSFNRNTLNAF

v_call: TRBV30
cdr3_aa: AWRRASARDTQY

v_call: TRBV6-1
cdr3_aa: ASSLAGEADTQY

v_call: TRBV19
cdr3_aa: AQLDWVTGELF

v_call: TRBV5-1
cdr3_aa: ASSLEGLIEYEQY

v_call: TRBV11-3
cdr3_aa: ASSLGGQGSDTQY

v_call: TRBV18
cdr3_aa: ASSRTELLLRKQY

v_call: TRBV7-9
cdr3_aa: ASSTGLAGTVTQY

v_call: TRBV27
cdr3_aa: ASADVGQGTYEQY

v_call: TRBV7-3
cdr3_aa: ASSLSGRGAYNEQF

v_call: TRBV19
cdr3_aa: ASSTTSGNTIY

v_call: TRBV11-2
cdr3_aa: ASTGRETDTQY

v_call: TRBV27
cdr3_aa: ASSHHRAAGGQETQY

v_call: TRBV6-5
cdr3_aa: ASSDPRSGEKLF

v_call: TRBV30
cdr3_aa: AWSVSGANNQPQH

v_call: TRBV5-1
cdr3_aa: ASRSKLAGGSYNEQF

v_call: TRBV6-4
cdr3_aa: ASSEGLAGDTQY

v_call: TRBV5-1
cdr3_aa: ASSFTRTENTEAF

v_call: TRBV19
cdr3_aa: ASSILSGTGNGYT